This is a list of T cell receptor beta chains from one sample in a study of T cells in Graves' hyperthyroidism and ophthalmopathy. Each CDR3 protein is one row after TCRdb ran MiXCR on the multiplex PCR reads. The table shows around 480,000 distinct CDR3 sequences, with approximately 15% occurring only once. The specimen was blood. Receptors were obtained from a woman aged 18 to 35 with Graves' hyperthyroidism. CDR3s include the opening cysteine and the closing phenylalanine or tryptophan. A D gene is named only where the DNA matches it firmly. A row's size may be missing; if present it is once, few, many or a size class.

d_call: NA
j_call: TRBJ1-5
clone_size: many
cdr3_length: 12
v_call: TRBV20-1
cdr3_nt: TGCAGTGCTAGATCCCAGAGTCAGCCCCAGCATTTT
cdr3_aa: CSARSQSQPQHF

d_call: NA
j_call: TRBJ2-3
clone_size: few
cdr3_length: 16
v_call: TRBV19
cdr3_nt: TGTGCCAGTAGTATGGTAGCGAGTTATAGCACAGATACGCAGTATTTT
cdr3_aa: CASSMVASYSTDTQYF

d_call: TRBD2
j_call: TRBJ2-3
clone_size: many
cdr3_length: 15
v_call: TRBV11-3
cdr3_nt: TGTGCCAGCAGCTTAGTCGTCGGACTAGCGGCTACGCAGTATTTT
cdr3_aa: CASSLVVGLAATQYF

d_call: NA
j_call: TRBJ1-1
clone_size: many
cdr3_length: 18
v_call: TRBV3-1
cdr3_nt: TGTGCCAGCAGCCACGCAACAGGGCCAAGCGTGAGTGGCACTGAAGCTTTCTTT
cdr3_aa: CASSHATGPSVSGTEAFF

d_call: TRBD2
j_call: TRBJ2-3
clone_size: few
cdr3_length: 15
v_call: TRBV12-3/TRBV12-4
cdr3_nt: TGTGCCAGCAGTCGACTAGCGGGCCGCACAGATACGCAGTATTTT
cdr3_aa: CASSRLAGRTDTQYF

d_call: NA
j_call: TRBJ2-5
clone_size: many
cdr3_length: 14
v_call: TRBV6-1
cdr3_nt: TGTGCCAGCAGTGCCATACAGACCAGAGAGACCCAGTACTTC
cdr3_aa: CASSAIQTRETQYF

d_call: TRBD2
j_call: TRBJ2-1
clone_size: many
cdr3_length: 14
v_call: TRBV6-1
cdr3_nt: TGTGCCAGCAGAATAGCGGGAGGGGACAATGAGCAGTTCTTC
cdr3_aa: CASRIAGGDNEQFF

d_call: NA
j_call: TRBJ1-5
clone_size: NA
cdr3_length: 13
v_call: TRBV7-6
cdr3_nt: TGTGCCAGCAGCGATGGGACCAATCAGCCCCAGCATTTT
cdr3_aa: CASSDGTNQPQHF

d_call: TRBD2
j_call: TRBJ2-7
clone_size: NA
cdr3_length: 15
v_call: TRBV20-1
cdr3_nt: TGCAGTGCTAGTATCCTAGCGGCGGCACTCTACGAGCAGTACTTC
cdr3_aa: CSASILAAALYEQYF

d_call: NA
j_call: TRBJ1-3
clone_size: NA
cdr3_length: 16
v_call: TRBV5-1
cdr3_nt: TGCGCCAGCAGCTTGGACCCTCGAGGGACAAGAAACACCATATATTTT
cdr3_aa: CASSLDPRGTRNTIYF

d_call: NA
j_call: TRBJ2-1
clone_size: once
cdr3_length: 12
v_call: TRBV12-3/TRBV12-4
cdr3_nt: TGTGCCAGCAGTCAAGAGTACAATGAGCAGTTCTTC
cdr3_aa: CASSQEYNEQFF

d_call: NA
j_call: TRBJ2-7
clone_size: NA
cdr3_length: 12
v_call: TRBV5-4
cdr3_nt: TGTGCCGGCAGCTTGAGACCCAACGAGCAGTACTTC
cdr3_aa: CAGSLRPNEQYF

d_call: NA
j_call: TRBJ2-7
clone_size: many
cdr3_length: 15
v_call: TRBV7-9
cdr3_nt: TGTGCCAGCAGCTTATTTTCTGGGGGCTCCTACGAGCAGTACTTC
cdr3_aa: CASSLFSGGSYEQYF

d_call: NA
j_call: TRBJ1-2
clone_size: many
cdr3_length: 11
v_call: TRBV5-1
cdr3_nt: TGCGCCAGCAGCTTGGATGCTGGCTACACCTTC
cdr3_aa: CASSLDAGYTF

d_call: NA
j_call: TRBJ1-3
clone_size: many
cdr3_length: 12
v_call: TRBV19
cdr3_nt: TGTGCCAGCTTCCACTCTGGAAACACCATATATTTT
cdr3_aa: CASFHSGNTIYF

d_call: TRBD1
j_call: TRBJ2-3
clone_size: few
cdr3_length: 17
v_call: TRBV24-1
cdr3_nt: TGTGCCACCAGTGAACCCACCGGGACAGCAGGGGAAGATACGCAGTATTTT
cdr3_aa: CATSEPTGTAGEDTQYF

d_call: TRBD1
j_call: TRBJ1-5
clone_size: many
cdr3_length: 16
v_call: TRBV2
cdr3_nt: TGTGCCAGCAGTGGCCGGGACAGGATGGGCAATCAGCCCCAGCATTTT
cdr3_aa: CASSGRDRMGNQPQHF

d_call: TRBD2
j_call: TRBJ2-3
clone_size: many
cdr3_length: 15
v_call: TRBV12-3/TRBV12-4
cdr3_nt: TGTGCCAGCAGCCCAGATAGCGGGAGAGCAGATACGCAGTATTTT
cdr3_aa: CASSPDSGRADTQYF

d_call: NA
j_call: TRBJ1-2
clone_size: many
cdr3_length: 14
v_call: TRBV19
cdr3_nt: TGTGCCAGTAGTATCGTGGGAAGCTTCTATGGCTACACCTTC
cdr3_aa: CASSIVGSFYGYTF